The 2 T cell receptor beta chains below come from one sample, sequenced in a study of blood T cells in healthy people across ages. Primed by a sample-barcoded 5' primer and a J-beta primer mix, a second PCR proceeded for about 7 to 11 cycles. One entry per CDR3 protein results from TCRdb running MiXCR on the 5' RACE reads. Among hundreds of thousands of distinct CDR3 sequences listed, over 40% were seen once. The specimen was blood. These receptors were collected from a man older than 75 in good health.

This clonotype was seen only a few times. The gene calls are TRBV6-6 and TRBJ1-5, with a weak D call TRBD1 (5 bases). The CDR3 loop spans 17 amino acids. Germline V gene lookup returns CDR1 MNHNY and CDR2 SVGAGI (reference sequence). The V and J ends lost 8 bases and 0 bases respectively, with 20 bases between them. For the CDR3, the DNA is TGTGCCAGCGGTCAGGAGACAGCCAGTTATAGCAATCAGCCCCAGCATTTT. It codes for CASGQETASYSNQPQHF.

Note on this clonotype: A read error may produce the germline difference seen at one junction end. The V call is TRBV28, the J call TRBJ2-2; a possible D gene is TRBD2 (5 bases). Per germline, CDR1 MDHEN and CDR2 SYDVKM. This CDR3 comprises 15 residues. CDR3 sequence (DNA): TGCGCCAGCAGAGAAAAGGGAGCGAACACCGGGGAGCTGTTTTTT. The encoded protein is CASREKGANTGELFF.